The 29 T cell receptor beta chains below come from one sample, sequenced in a study of cytotoxic CD8 clonotypes in ibrutinib-treated CLL. The data were produced by immunoSEQ multiplex PCR, yet TCRdb's version contains in-frame clones alone and is incomplete. The profile shows hundreds of thousands of clones, 70% to 80% of them singletons. This specimen was PBMCs, taken before ibrutinib treatment. All receptors derive from a human donor with chronic lymphocytic leukemia.

The J gene is TRBJ1-2, the V gene TRBV18; D gene ambiguous. Germline values: CDR1 KGHSH, CDR2 LQKENI. V was trimmed by 0 bases and J by 8 bases, leaving 16 bases between them. This CDR3 comprises 15 residues. In DNA form, the CDR3 reads TGTGCCAGCTCACCACCGATATCGAGAGAGGAGGGCTACACCTTC. It specifies CASSPPISREEGYTF.

This clone was seen only a few times. The genes are TRBV9 and TRBJ2-5, with TRBD2 as a possible D gene (5 bases). Per germline, CDR1 SGDLS and CDR2 YYNGEE. CDR3 size: 18 residues. V was pared by 1 base and J by 2 bases, with 21 bases between. The CDR3 DNA reads as TGTGCCAGCAGCGTACTCGCCGGCGGCGGGTATCCACAAGAGACCCAGTACTTC. It encodes CASSVLAGGGYPQETQYF.

This rearrangement joins TRBV25-1 to TRBJ1-3; D call uncertain. This CDR3 comprises 18 residues. With 0 bases removed from V and 2 bases from J, the gap between germline ends came to 17 bases. Germline V gene data show CDR1 as MGHDK and CDR2 as SYGVNS. This CDR3 reads CASSEYLGSRKTGNTIYF. In DNA form, the CDR3 reads TGTGCCAGCAGTGAATATCTAGGGTCCAGGAAGACTGGAAACACCATATATTTT.

This clone was counted a few times. The chain links TRBV19 to TRBJ1-2, with TRBD1 as a possible D gene (5 bases). V was shortened by 5 bases and J by 5 bases, with 21 bases between the two germline ends. Per the germline V gene, CDR1 is LNHDA and CDR2 is SQIVND (reference sequence). This CDR3 is built from 16 residues. CDR3 sequence reads: CASSRPRGGRWYGYTF. The DNA for the CDR3 is TGTGCCAGTAGTCGCCCCCGCGGGGGGAGATGGTATGGCTACACCTTC. Supplemented by reference TRBV19 and TRBJ1-2, the full variable domain reads DGGITQSPKYLFRKEGQNVTLSCEQNLNHDAMYWYRQDPGQGLRLIYYSQIVNDFQKGDIAEGYSVSREKKESFPLTVTSAQKNPTAFYLCASSRPRGGRWYGYTFGSGTRLTVV.

V usage is TRBV11-2 and J usage is TRBJ2-7, with 9 nucleotides matching TRBD1. Germline V gene data show CDR1 as SGHAT and CDR2 as FQNNGV. V shed 5 bases, J shed 2 bases, and the junction held 7 bases outside the gene matches. The CDR3 extends over 15 amino acids. The DNA for the CDR3 is TGTGCCAGCAGCGCACAGGGGGCGCTTCCCTACGAGCAGTACTTC. Translating gives CASSAQGALPYEQYF.

V is TRBV7-9 and J is TRBJ2-1; 7 bases match TRBD2. The CDR3 length is 15 residues. Germline V CDR1 and CDR2: SEHNR, FQNEAQ (reference sequence). Trimming removed 4 bases from V and 8 bases from J; junction bases left unmatched: 11. CDR3 residues: CASSSYRGRGDEQFF. The CDR3 DNA sequence: TGTGCCAGCAGCTCCTACCGGGGCCGGGGGGATGAGCAGTTCTTC. Full variable domain (outside the CDR3, taken from reference TRBV7-9 and TRBJ2-1): DTGVSQNPRHKITKRGQNVTFRCDPISEHNRLYWYRQTLGQGPEFLTYFQNEAQLEKSRLLSDRFSAERPKGSFSTLEIQRTEQGDSAMYLCASSSYRGRGDEQFFGPGTRLTVL.

The chain links TRBV7-8 to TRBJ2-7; 10 nucleotides agree with TRBD1. The CDR3 has 15 amino acids. V gave up 5 bases and J gave up 4 bases; unmatched junction bases: 8. Germline CDR1 reads SGHVS; CDR2 reads FQNEAQ. This CDR3 is CASSPKGTGVYEQYF. DNA of the CDR3: TGTGCCAGCAGCCCAAAAGGGACAGGGGTTTACGAGCAGTACTTC.

V usage is TRBV18 and J usage is TRBJ1-2; D might be TRBD1 (5 bases). V dropped 3 bases and J dropped 8 bases, with 22 bases sitting between them. The CDR3 extends over 16 amino acids. CDR1 KGHSH and CDR2 LQKENI come from the germline V gene. The chain's CDR3 is CASSPALLGLLGGYTF. The DNA for the CDR3 is TGTGCCAGCTCACCTGCGCTATTGGGGCTCTTGGGAGGCTACACCTTC. The whole variable domain, remainder taken from reference TRBV18 and TRBJ1-2, is NAGVMQNPRHLVRRRGQEARLRCSPMKGHSHVYWYRQLPEEGLKFMVYLQKENIIDESGMPKERFSAEFPKEGPSILRIQQVVRGDSAAYFCASSPALLGLLGGYTFGSGTRLTVV.

This chain uses TRBV20-1 with TRBJ1-2; D may be TRBD1 (5 bases). The CDR3 is 11 amino acids. Per germline, CDR1 DFQATT and CDR2 SNEGSKA (reference sequence). V lost 3 bases and J 10 bases, leaving 12 bases between the germline ends. The CDR3 loop is CSASPRVTYTF. As DNA, the CDR3 is TGCAGTGCTAGCCCCAGGGTGACCTACACCTTC.

V gene TRBV7-9 combines with J gene TRBJ2-1; 7 nucleotides line up with TRBD1. Trimming at V came to 5 bases and at J to 2 bases, leaving 6 bases not matched to a gene. The CDR3 runs 15 residues. Germline V lookup: CDR1 SEHNR, CDR2 FQNEAQ (reference sequence). CDR3 protein: CASSPNRGTYNEQFF. CDR3 sequence (DNA): TGTGCCAGCAGCCCAAACAGGGGCACCTACAATGAGCAGTTCTTC.

This clone came up many times. The chain joins TRBV5-6 to TRBJ2-7; 7 bases are a match to TRBD1. The trim removed 0 bases at V and 1 base at J, leaving 1 base unmatched. This CDR3 contains 14 residues. Per the germline V gene, CDR1 is SGHDT and CDR2 is YYEEEE. CDR3 residues: CASSLEGQSYEQYF. In DNA form, the CDR3 reads TGTGCCAGCAGCTTGGAGGGACAGTCCTACGAGCAGTACTTC.

There are a few counts of this clone. The chain joins TRBV10-3 to TRBJ1-2, with 8 bases that match TRBD1. The CDR3 is made up of 14 amino acids. The germline V gene has CDR1 ENHRY and CDR2 SYGVKD. The V gene end was trimmed by 5 bases and the J gene end by 2 bases; junction bases not matched to a gene: 4. The CDR3 DNA reads as TGTGCCATCAGTCAGACAGGGGAGAACTATGGCTACACCTTC. Translation: CAISQTGENYGYTF.

J is TRBJ1-3 and V is TRBV2, with D perhaps TRBD1 (6 bases). The CDR3 contains 18 residues. V lost 0 bases, J lost 0 bases, and 15 bases lay in between. Germline V gene sequence: CDR1 SNHLY, CDR2 FYNNEI. CDR3 sequence reads: CASSEAPTGAFSGNTIYF. DNA for the CDR3: TGTGCCAGCAGTGAAGCCCCGACAGGAGCCTTCTCTGGAAACACCATATATTTT.

V usage is TRBV27 and J usage is TRBJ1-1; D perhaps matches TRBD1 (6 bases). The CDR3 contains 14 residues. V was pared by 6 bases and J by 1 base, with 12 bases between. Germline assignment: CDR1 MNHEY and CDR2 SMNVEV (reference sequence). The CDR3 loop reads CASRDGQSNTEAFF. CDR3 nucleotide sequence: TGTGCCAGCAGGGATGGACAGTCGAACACTGAAGCTTTCTTT.

The V gene is TRBV7-2, the J gene TRBJ1-5; D gene ambiguous. CDR1 is SGHTA and CDR2 is FQGNSA in the germline V gene. This CDR3 has 13 amino acids. V was pared by 3 bases and J by 0 bases, with 3 bases between. The CDR3 DNA sequence: TGTGCCAGCAGCTTCGTTAGCAATCAGCCCCAGCATTTT. It is translated as CASSFVSNQPQHF.

The chain has TRBV4-3 and TRBJ2-7; the match to TRBD2 covers 10 bases. The CDR3 is made up of 15 amino acids. V was clipped by 3 bases and J by 3 bases; unmatched bases: 5. Per the germline V gene, CDR1 is LGHNA and CDR2 is YSLEER. DNA of the CDR3: TGCGCCAGCAGCCAGGGAAGCGGGGGGGGCTACGAGCAGTACTTC. Translation gives CASSQGSGGGYEQYF.

The rearrangement links TRBV30 to TRBJ2-7; the D is unclear. The V end lost 2 bases, the J end lost 2 bases, and 4 bases lay between the germline ends. The CDR3 has 11 residues. CDR1 and CDR2 from the germline V gene are GTSNPN and SVGIG (reference sequence). The CDR3 loop is CAWSLAYEQYF. For the CDR3, the DNA is TGTGCCTGGAGTTTGGCCTACGAGCAGTACTTC. The full variable domain, in which reference TRBV30 and TRBJ2-7 provide the parts outside the CDR3, is SQTIHQWPATLVQPVGSPLSLECTVEGTSNPNLYWYRQAAGRGLQLLFYSVGIGQISSEVPQNLSASRPQDRQFILSSKKLLLSDSGFYLCAWSLAYEQYFGPGTRLTVT.

This chain joins TRBV9 and TRBJ2-1; D gene uncertain. Germline-derived CDR1 and CDR2 are SGDLS and YYNGEE. CDR3 size: 14 residues. V lost 0 bases and J 7 bases, leaving 11 bases between the germline ends. The CDR3 DNA is TGTGCCAGCAGCGTAGAATTGCTAGTAAATGAGCAGTTCTTC. This gives the protein CASSVELLVNEQFF.

The chain has TRBV4-2 and TRBJ2-1; the D is unclear. Germline CDR1 is LGHNA and CDR2 is YNFKEQ. This CDR3 spans 17 amino acids. Trimming removed 0 bases from V and 5 bases from J, with 17 bases in between. CDR3 amino acids: CASSQDRRGSTHNEQFF. Written as DNA, the CDR3 is TGTGCCAGCAGCCAAGATAGGCGCGGAAGTACCCACAATGAGCAGTTCTTC.

This chain connects TRBV7-2 to TRBJ1-1; D gene uncertain. CDR1 and CDR2 (germline): SGHTA, FQGNSA. The CDR3 runs 18 residues. Between the trimmed V and J ends, which lost 1 base and 1 base, there was a span of 19 bases. CDR3 residues: CASSLVVGFLAGNTEAFF. The CDR3 bases are TGTGCCAGCAGCTTAGTCGTGGGGTTCTTGGCTGGGAACACTGAAGCTTTCTTT.

The V call is TRBV30, the J call TRBJ2-7, with 7 bases fitting TRBD2. The V and J ends lost 3 bases and 5 bases, in that order; junction bases with no gene match: 10. Looked up from germline, CDR1 is GTSNPN and CDR2 is SVGIG (reference sequence). CDR3 length: 14 amino acids. The CDR3 loop reads CAWSPRLAGNEQYF. The CDR3 region has the DNA TGTGCCTGGAGCCCACGACTAGCTGGAAACGAGCAGTACTTC. Complete variable domain (other parts from reference TRBV30 and TRBJ2-7): SQTIHQWPATLVQPVGSPLSLECTVEGTSNPNLYWYRQAAGRGLQLLFYSVGIGQISSEVPQNLSASRPQDRQFILSSKKLLLSDSGFYLCAWSPRLAGNEQYFGPGTRLTVT.

This clone was seen only once. The V and J genes are TRBV4-2 and TRBJ2-7, with D tentatively TRBD2 (5 bases). The CDR3 is 15 residues long. CDR1 and CDR2 (germline): LGHNA, YNFKEQ. Trimming shortened V by 0 bases and J by 2 bases, and 11 bases separated the two germline ends. The CDR3 nucleotides read TGTGCCAGCAGCCAAGATCTAGCCAGACCCTACGAGCAGTACTTC. It specifies CASSQDLARPYEQYF.

The chain joins TRBV18 to TRBJ1-1; 9 nucleotides line up with TRBD1. This CDR3 is built from 16 residues. Germline loops: CDR1 KGHSH, CDR2 LQKENI. The V segment lost 2 bases and the J segment 8 bases; nucleotides outside the gene matches: 12. CDR3 nucleotide sequence: TGTGCCAGCTCACCAAGTTCGAGACAGGGGGGTCCGGAAGCTTTCTTT. It is translated as CASSPSSRQGGPEAFF.

This clone has more than one count but fewer than ten. The chain links TRBV6-5 to TRBJ1-5, with a tentative D call TRBD1 (6 bases). V lost 6 bases and J lost 6, with 9 bases in between. The germline V gene has CDR1 MNHEY and CDR2 SVGAGI. This CDR3 contains 12 residues. The CDR3 reads CASRTGAQPQHF. In nucleotides, the CDR3 is TGTGCCAGCAGGACGGGGGCTCAGCCCCAGCATTTT.

The chain uses TRBV5-3 and TRBJ2-3, with 8 nucleotides matching TRBD1. TRBV5-3 is filed as an ORF, its function uncertain. There are 17 residues in the CDR3. V lost 4 bases to trimming and J lost 1 base; unmatched junction nucleotides: 11. CDR3 region: CARSPPMDRDCTDTQYF. DNA for the CDR3: TGTGCCAGAAGCCCTCCTATGGACAGGGATTGCACAGATACGCAGTATTTT.

The chain is built from TRBV9 and TRBJ2-5; 9 bases match TRBD2. Germline V gene data show CDR1 as SGDLS and CDR2 as YYNGEE. CDR3 length: 14 amino acids. The junction had 6 bases not matched to a gene; V was cut back by 4 bases and J by 5 bases. For the CDR3, the DNA is TGTGCCAGCAGCTTCGGGACTAGCTATGAGACCCAGTACTTC. Translating gives CASSFGTSYETQYF.

This chain connects TRBV27 to TRBJ2-1; 8 bases fit TRBD2. The CDR3 runs 14 residues. J was trimmed by 6 bases and V by 6 bases; bases with no gene match: 7. Germline CDR1 reads MNHEY; CDR2 reads SMNVEV (reference sequence). For the CDR3, the DNA is TGTGCCAGCAGAGGTAGCGGGGCTCCCAATGAGCAGTTCTTC. It is translated as CASRGSGAPNEQFF.

This clone came up a few times. The gene calls are TRBV25-1 and TRBJ2-3; D remains unclear. Looked up from germline, CDR1 is MGHDK and CDR2 is SYGVNS. The V gene lost 8 bases and the J gene lost 0 bases, with 6 bases spanning the gap. The CDR3 runs to 12 residues. This CDR3 reads CASLDSTDTQYF. The CDR3 DNA follows: TGTGCCAGCTTGGACAGCACAGATACGCAGTATTTT.

The V call is TRBV6-1, the J call TRBJ2-7; D may match TRBD1 or TRBD2 (5 bases each). Trimming left V 10 bases short and J 2 bases short, with 18 bases between. CDR3 size: 14 residues. Germline V CDR1 and CDR2: MNHNS, SASEGT. CDR3 protein: CATGFSRDPYEQYF. DNA of the CDR3: TGTGCCACGGGTTTTTCTCGGGACCCCTACGAGCAGTACTTC.